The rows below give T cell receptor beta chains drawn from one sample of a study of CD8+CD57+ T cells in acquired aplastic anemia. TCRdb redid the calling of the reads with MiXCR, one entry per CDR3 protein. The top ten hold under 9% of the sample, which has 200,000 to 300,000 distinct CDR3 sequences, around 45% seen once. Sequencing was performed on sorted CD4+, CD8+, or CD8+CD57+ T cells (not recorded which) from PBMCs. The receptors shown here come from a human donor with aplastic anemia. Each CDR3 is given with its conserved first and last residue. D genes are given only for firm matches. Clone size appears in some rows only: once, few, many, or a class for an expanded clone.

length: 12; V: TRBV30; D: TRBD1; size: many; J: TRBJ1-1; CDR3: CAWGQGNTEAFF; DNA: TGTGCCTGGGGACAGGGGAACACTGAAGCTTTCTTT
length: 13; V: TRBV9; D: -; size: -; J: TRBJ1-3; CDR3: CASSVASGNTIYF; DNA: TGTGCCAGCAGCGTAGCATCAGGAAACACCATATATTTT
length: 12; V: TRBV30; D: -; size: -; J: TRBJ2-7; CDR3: CAWKGGHYEQYF; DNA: TGTGCCTGGAAAGGAGGGCACTACGAGCAGTACTTC
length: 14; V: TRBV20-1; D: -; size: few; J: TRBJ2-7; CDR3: CSARGGRELHEQYF; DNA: TGCAGTGCTAGAGGGGGCAGGGAGCTCCACGAGCAGTACTTC
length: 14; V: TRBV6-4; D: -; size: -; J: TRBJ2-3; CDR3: CASSDTTGYNEQYF; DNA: TGTGCCAGCAGTGACACGACAGGTTACAATGAGCAGTATTTT
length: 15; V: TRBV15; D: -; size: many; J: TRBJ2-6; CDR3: CATSRDNSGANVLTF; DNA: TGTGCCACCAGCAGAGATAACTCTGGGGCCAACGTCCTGACTTTC
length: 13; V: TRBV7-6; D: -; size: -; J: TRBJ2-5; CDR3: CASSLASGLAQYF; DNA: TGTGCCAGCAGCTTAGCGTCCGGACTCGCCCAGTACTTC
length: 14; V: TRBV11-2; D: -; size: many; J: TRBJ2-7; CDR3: CASSLDRGYHEQYF; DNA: TGTGCCAGCAGCTTAGATCGAGGTTACCACGAGCAGTACTTC
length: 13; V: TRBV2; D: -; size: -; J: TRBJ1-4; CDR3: CASSELPREKLFF; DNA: TGTGCCAGCAGTGAACTGCCCAGGGAAAAACTGTTTTTT
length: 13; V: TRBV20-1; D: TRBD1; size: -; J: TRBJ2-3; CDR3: CSARTGGTDTQYF; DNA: TGCAGTGCTAGGACAGGGGGCACAGATACGCAGTATTTT
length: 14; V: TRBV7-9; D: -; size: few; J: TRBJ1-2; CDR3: CASSLGQTLGGYTF; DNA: TGTGCCAGCAGCTTAGGACAGACTTTGGGTGGCTACACCTTC
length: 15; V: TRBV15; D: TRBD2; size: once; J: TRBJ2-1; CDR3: CATSTAGGHYNEQFF; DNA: TGTGCCACCAGCACAGCGGGAGGGCACTACAATGAGCAGTTCTTC
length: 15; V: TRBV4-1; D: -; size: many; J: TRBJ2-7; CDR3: CASSQDLFVPYEQYF; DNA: TGCGCCAGCAGCCAAGATCTTTTCGTCCCCTACGAGCAGTACTTC
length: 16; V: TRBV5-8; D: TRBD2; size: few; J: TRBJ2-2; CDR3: CASSSSSGGAVGELFF; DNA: TGTGCCAGCAGCTCCAGTAGCGGGGGGGCTGTGGGGGAGCTGTTTTTT
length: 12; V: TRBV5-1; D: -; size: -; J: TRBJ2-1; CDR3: CASSLFSTEQFF; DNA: TGCGCCAGCAGCTTGTTCAGTACTGAGCAGTTCTTC
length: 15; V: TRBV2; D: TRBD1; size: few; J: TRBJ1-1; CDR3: CASSQRTGMNTEAFF; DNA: TGTGCCAGCAGTCAACGGACAGGAATGAACACTGAAGCTTTCTTT
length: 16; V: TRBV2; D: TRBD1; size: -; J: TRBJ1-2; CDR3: CASSDPPGQGSSGYTF; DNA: TGTGCCAGCAGTGACCCCCCGGGACAGGGAAGTAGTGGCTACACCTTC
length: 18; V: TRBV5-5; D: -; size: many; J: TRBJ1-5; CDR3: CASSLGLVAGSGRQPQHF; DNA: TGTGCCAGCAGCTTGGGTCTGGTGGCAGGGTCGGGCCGGCAGCCCCAGCATTTT
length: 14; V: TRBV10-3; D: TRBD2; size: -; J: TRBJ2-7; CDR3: CAISDSGREYEQYF; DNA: TGTGCCATCAGTGATAGCGGGAGAGAATACGAGCAGTACTTC
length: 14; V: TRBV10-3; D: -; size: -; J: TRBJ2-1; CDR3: CAISESGGTNEQFF; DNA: TGTGCCATCAGTGAATCAGGGGGGACGAATGAGCAGTTCTTC
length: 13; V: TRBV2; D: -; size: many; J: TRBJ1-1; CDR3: CASSEYQNTEAFF; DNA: TGTGCCAGCAGTGAATACCAGAACACTGAAGCTTTCTTT
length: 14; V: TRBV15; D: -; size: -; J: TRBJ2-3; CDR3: CATSKDRDTDTQYF; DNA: TGTGCCACCAGCAAGGACAGAGACACAGATACGCAGTATTTT
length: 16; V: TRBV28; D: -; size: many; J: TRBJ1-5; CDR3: CASNTGTRYSNQPQHF; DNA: TGTGCCAGCAATACCGGGACACGATATAGCAATCAGCCCCAGCATTTT
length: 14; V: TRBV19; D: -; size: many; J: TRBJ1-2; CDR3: CASSIGQDNYGYTF; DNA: TGTGCCAGTAGTATAGGACAGGACAACTATGGCTACACCTTC
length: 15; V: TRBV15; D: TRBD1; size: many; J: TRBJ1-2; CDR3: CATSSITGDNYGYTF; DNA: TGTGCCACCAGCAGTATTACAGGGGATAACTATGGCTACACCTTC
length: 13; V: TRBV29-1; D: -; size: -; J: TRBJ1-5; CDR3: CSARLDSNQPQHF; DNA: TGCAGCGCGAGGCTTGATAGCAATCAGCCCCAGCATTTT
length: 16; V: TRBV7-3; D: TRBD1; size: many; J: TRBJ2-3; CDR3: CASSYRGMTSTDTQYF; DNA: TGTGCCAGCAGCTACAGGGGTATGACTAGCACAGATACGCAGTATTTT
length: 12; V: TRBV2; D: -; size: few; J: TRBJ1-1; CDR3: CASTQGSSEAFF; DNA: TGTGCCAGTACTCAAGGGAGTTCGGAAGCTTTCTTT
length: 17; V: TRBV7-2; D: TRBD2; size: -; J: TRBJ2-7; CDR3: CASSSTWGLAGAYEQYF; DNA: TGTGCCAGCAGCTCCACCTGGGGACTAGCGGGGGCCTACGAGCAGTACTTC
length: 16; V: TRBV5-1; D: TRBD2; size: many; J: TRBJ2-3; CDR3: CASSSSLTSTTDTQYF; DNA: TGCGCCAGCAGCTCAAGTCTGACTAGCACCACAGATACGCAGTATTTT